This paragraph reports one TCR beta chain. Its cognate antigen is unknown. V lost 1 base to trimming and J lost 2 bases, with 25 bases between them. The CDR3 has 19 amino acids. In germline, CDR1 is SGHNT, CDR2 YYREEE (reference sequence). This entry is derived from a study of shared clonotypes between healthy human individuals. Generated by immunoSEQ multiplex PCR, the TCRdb table keeps only in-frame clones and is missing some. The sample has some 1,100,000 clones; approximately 80% are singletons. Findings of the study overall: Collection of samples was limited to blood; tissue repertoires likely differ.

The rearrangement uses TRBV5-4 and TRBJ2-7; tentatively, D is TRBD2 (6 bases). The clonotype comes from a man younger than 35 in good health. Some clones in this sample may be carry-over from other donors' samples. Sequencing was done on a sample of memory CD4+ T cells from PBMCs. As to subset: CD45RA-negative fraction. The CDR3 DNA is TGTGCCAGCAGCTTGCATACACCTCGGGGGTACTTTAACCCCTACGAGCAGTACTTC. It translates to CASSLHTPRGYFNPYEQYF.